Below are 11 T cell receptor beta chains sequenced from a single sample in a study of shared clonotypes between healthy human individuals (dated by TCRdb to the early 2020s). Receptor amplification or capture employed the immunoSEQ multiplex PCR assay. The clones in this table, taken by TCRdb from immuneACCESS, are in-frame only. Not every clone is retained; where verified, under half of the shortfall comes from an unresolved V gene, and the cause of the rest is unknown. The sample has 2 million to 2.5 million clones on record, approximately 94% of them singletons. The top ten constitute around 0.13% of the sample. Input material: naive CD4+ T cells sorted from blood. The cell subset or site tag for this specimen amounts to: CD45RA+ positively selected. These receptor sequences come from a man aged 18 to 29 in good health.

V gene TRBV18 combines with J gene TRBJ2-2; unclear D gene. This CDR3 has 14 residues. V lost 6 bases, J lost 3 bases, and 11 bases lay in between. Germline V gene lookup returns CDR1 KGHSH and CDR2 LQKENI. CDR3 DNA: TGTGCCAGCTCCCCAACAGCGTACACCGGGGAGCTGTTTTTT. As protein: CASSPTAYTGELFF. Combining the CDR3 with reference TRBV18 and TRBJ2-2 gives the whole variable domain NAGVMQNPRHLVRRRGQEARLRCSPMKGHSHVYWYRQLPEEGLKFMVYLQKENIIDESGMPKERFSAEFPKEGPSILRIQQVVRGDSAAYFCASSPTAYTGELFFGEGSRLTVL.

This clone was seen just once. V is TRBV11-2 and J is TRBJ2-3; D is tentatively TRBD1 or TRBD2 (5 bases each). Germline values: CDR1 SGHAT, CDR2 FQNNGV. CDR3 length: 16 amino acids. The V end was cut by 0 bases, the J end by 0 bases, with 10 bases between. The CDR3 reads CASSLEGRPSTDTQYF. CDR3 bases: TGTGCCAGCAGCTTAGAGGGACGGCCGAGCACAGATACGCAGTATTTT.

Notes on this clone: The sample contains more than one DNA sequence encoding this CDR3. V and J are TRBV20-1 and TRBJ2-7; weak D call: TRBD2 (6 bases). Trimming cost V 3 bases and J 6 bases, with 9 bases left between them. CDR3 length equals 11 residues. Germline V gives CDR1 DFQATT, CDR2 SNEGSKA (reference sequence). The CDR3: CSASEGGEQYF. In DNA form, the CDR3 reads TGCAGTGCTAGTGAGGGAGGCGAGCAGTACTTC.

With respect to this clone: Other nucleotide sequences from this sample produce the same CDR3. The chain is built from TRBV6-5 and TRBJ2-5; unclear D gene. CDR1 is MNHEY, CDR2 SVGAGI, per germline. Trimming removed 6 bases from V and 1 base from J, with 9 bases in between. The CDR3 is made up of 13 amino acids. As DNA, the CDR3 is TGTGCCAGCAGGCCCCCTGGCCAAGAGACCCAGTACTTC. This sequence encodes CASRPPGQETQYF.

The chain employs TRBV2 and TRBJ2-6, with 13 bases aligning to TRBD2. V shed 6 bases and J 3 bases; nucleotides not matched to a gene: 11. This CDR3 is built from 19 residues. The V gene's germline CDR1 is SNHLY and CDR2 FYNNEI. CDR3 protein: CASRDWTSGGPLGANVLTF. CDR3 DNA: TGTGCCAGCAGGGACTGGACTAGCGGGGGTCCTCTTGGGGCCAACGTCCTGACTTTC. Variable domain in full (rest from reference TRBV2 and TRBJ2-6): EPEVTQTPSHQVTQMGQEVILRCVPISNHLYFYWYRQILGQKVEFLVSFYNNEISEKSEIFDDQFSVERPDGSNFTLKIRSTKLEDSAMYFCASRDWTSGGPLGANVLTFGAGSRLTVL.

The CDR3 DNA reads as TGTGCCATCAGGTTCGGGCGGGAGGGCACAGATACGCAGTATTTT. Translation gives CAIRFGREGTDTQYF. The rearrangement joins TRBV10-3 to TRBJ2-3, with 8 bases lining up with TRBD2. The CDR3 sequence is 15 residues long. The V gene's germline CDR1 is ENHRY and CDR2 SYGVKD. With V trimmed by 6 bases and J by 1 base, 6 bases remained unmatched.

The chain uses TRBV7-9 and TRBJ1-4; TRBD1 matches 7 bases. Trimming took 5 bases from V and 7 from J; bases not matched to a gene: 7. This CDR3 region has 14 residues. Germline CDR1 reads SEHNR; CDR2 reads FQNEAQ (reference sequence). CDR3 sequence: CASSRRGESEKLFF. The CDR3 region has the DNA TGTGCCAGCAGCCGCAGGGGGGAGAGTGAAAAACTGTTTTTT.

The gene calls are TRBV12-2 and TRBJ1-4. TRBV12-2 is a known pseudogene. The CDR3 sequence is 12 residues long. CDR3 nucleotides: TGTGCAAGTCGCTCGTCGAATGAAAAACTGTTTTTT. Translated: CASRSSNEKLFF.

The chain joins TRBV6-4 to TRBJ1-2, with a possible D match to TRBD1 (5 bases). Germline V gene sequence: CDR1 MRHNA, CDR2 SNTAGT. The CDR3 length is 13 residues. V was shortened by 5 bases and J by 8 bases, with 15 bases between the two germline ends. The chain's CDR3 is CASSTGSREGYTF. The CDR3 nucleotides are TGTGCCAGCAGTACAGGTAGTAGAGAAGGCTACACCTTC.

The chain employs TRBV25-1 and TRBJ2-5; 13 bases map to TRBD2. Germline V CDR1 and CDR2: MGHDK, SYGVNS. The CDR3 has 17 amino acids. The trim removed 5 bases at V and 4 bases at J, leaving 10 bases unmatched. For the CDR3, the DNA is TGTGCCAGCAGTCGGACTAGCGGGAGTAGTAGAGGAGAGACCCAGTACTTC. This sequence encodes CASSRTSGSSRGETQYF.

This chain joins TRBV7-2 and TRBJ2-5; 7 nucleotides match TRBD2. After removal of 7 bases from V and 5 bases from J, the junction contained 7 bases not matched to a gene. Germline V gene lookup returns CDR1 SGHTA and CDR2 FQGNSA. The CDR3 runs 13 residues. CDR3 loop: CASTAGVPETQYF. The CDR3 DNA reads TGTGCCAGCACCGCGGGGGTCCCGGAGACCCAGTACTTC.